The sequence of this T cell receptor beta chain was determined in a study of T cell responses to AZD1222 COVID-19 vaccine. J was trimmed by 7 bases and V by 4 bases; bases with no gene match: 5. Germline values: CDR1 SGHNT, CDR2 YYREEE (reference sequence). This CDR3 region has 13 residues. Libraries were prepared by immunoSEQ multiplex PCR; TCRdb keeps only in-frame clonotypes and omits some of them. Of around 150,000 clones in the sample, roughly 89% were seen once. This TCR was recovered from an adult in good health. The input for sequencing was peripheral blood, taken on day 0 of AZD1222 vaccination. The chain employs TRBV5-4 and TRBJ1-5, with 7 bases that match TRBD1. CDR3 DNA: TGTGCCAGCAGCCCCGACAGGGTACAGCCCCAGCATTTT. Its protein product is CASSPDRVQPQHF.